The entry below describes one T cell receptor beta chain. In its sample, this clonotype was seen a few times. Its recognized antigen is unknown. No clone much larger than this one lies a single base away; base qualities are absent. Library preparation was by PCR. At the Johns Hopkins FTIC core, DNA from the cultured CD4+ T cells underwent TCR sequencing with the Oncomine TCR Beta short-read assay. The QIAamp micro DNA kit was used to extract genomic DNA from the cultured CD4+ T cells. Oncomine TCR Beta libraries made from cultured CD4+ T cells were pooled using unique dual indexes and sequenced on an Illumina iSeq 100. The authors processed their data as follows. Non-productive sequences were removed, and CDR3s not starting with C, not ending with F or W, or shorter than 7 amino acids were discarded. The MANAFEST web application identified antigen-specific clonotypes by comparing peptide-stimulated wells against reference wells and other culture wells. For a clone to be called positive, the clone needed an FDR below 0.05, an odds ratio above 5, and a productive frequency above 0.1% in at least two of three replicate wells. A clonotype was classed as cross-reactive if the clonotype showed significant expansion both in SARS-CoV-2 spike wells and in at least one common cold coronavirus spike condition. Levenshtein distances (stringdist) and unrooted phylogenetic trees (ape) in R version 3.6.1 were used to assess CDR3 homology. TCRdb itself trimmed the public reads at Q25 with fastp, ran MiXCR and retained productive beta chains. Each entry is one CDR3 protein sequence, shown with its most common DNA and genes. The V and J calls shown here were made by TCRdb, not taken from the authors' results. The sample records fewer than 30,000 distinct CDR3 sequences, about 66% of which are singletons. The top ten constitute about a sixth of the sample.

The treatment or condition label here, explained by the study, means: 10-day PBMC culture with coronavirus spike peptide pools or control peptides (ViraFEST assay). The study used the ViraFEST assay, which expanded antigen-specific T cells with peptide pools and then identified expanded clonotypes by TCR sequencing. Negative nucleocapsid antibody tests taken both before and after vaccination confirmed that the healthy vaccine recipients had no prior SARS-CoV-2 infection. PBMCs were cultured at around 2 million per well in IMDM supplemented with roughly 5% human AB serum and 8 to 10 IU/ml IL-2, with about 9 ug/ml peptide pools added. Half of the culture medium was replaced with fresh IL-2-containing medium on days 3 and 7. CD4+ T cells were isolated after about 10 days of culture through negative selection using the EasySep CD4+ T cell isolation kit. Ficoll-Paque Plus gradient centrifugation was used to isolate PBMCs from whole blood, and the isolated PBMCs were then either used fresh or cryopreserved at -140C. Each culture condition was generally run in triplicate wells.

The data belong to a study of vaccination and CD4 T cells after COVID-19 (dated by TCRdb to the early 2020s). At the level of the whole study: In the convalescent cohort there were six males and four females, among whom were two Hispanic individuals, seven Caucasians, two Asians and one multiracial person. As controls, cultures received a CEFX viral epitope pool (the positive control), an HIV-1 Nef peptide pool (the negative control), or no peptide at all. In around ten COVID-19 convalescent patients and 4 infection-naive healthy vaccine recipients, the spike-specific CD4+ TCR repertoire before mRNA vaccination was compared with the repertoire after mRNA vaccination. The time from the second vaccine dose to post-vaccine blood sampling had a median of approximately 72 days and ranged from roughly 13 to 241 days. Post-COVID blood samples were collected from convalescent patients a median of roughly 100 days after diagnosis, with a range of about 30 to 161 days. Each participant got two doses of either the Pfizer-BioNTech BNT162b2 vaccine (n=8) or the Moderna mRNA-1273 vaccine (n=2). Overlapping spike peptide pools from SARS-CoV-2 and from the common cold coronaviruses HCoV-NL63, HCoV-OC43 and HCoV-229E were used as culture stimuli. Study-level results and caveats: Of the vaccine-specific clones in convalescent patients, 304 of 307, or nearly all, reacted only to SARS-CoV-2 spike and did not cross-react with common cold coronaviruses. The median count of SARS-CoV-2-reactive clonotypes went up from roughly 21 after infection to 35 to 40 after vaccination, although the change was not significant. In convalescent patients, a median roughly 85% of post-vaccine SARS-CoV-2-reactive clones were detected only after vaccination, and vaccine-specific priming was suggested by this finding. The study included relatively few convalescent patients and did not analyze early timepoints after natural infection.

The clonotype originates from a human donor who received a COVID-19 vaccine. The sample here was CD4+ T cells from blood, cultured in vitro, taken after SARS-CoV-2 vaccination.

The nucleotides are TGTGCCAGCAGTGAAGAAGGGGCCCGTCAGCCCCAGCATTTT. It codes for CASSEEGARQPQHF. The chain uses TRBV2 and TRBJ1-5, with a tentative D gene TRBD1 over 5 matching bases. The germline V gene yields SNHLY for CDR1 and FYNNEI for CDR2. Counted from cysteine to phenylalanine, this CDR3 has 14 amino acids. CDR3 DNA only is kept here, 42 bases in frame from base 1. V is reduced by 1 base and J by 6 bases, leaving a spacing of 10 bases between them.